This T cell receptor beta chain was sequenced in a study of identical twins' blood T cells. Study information: Roughly twelve libraries, six alpha and six beta, gave 50 million or so reads. The study's findings and limits: Abundant TCRbeta CDR3s overlapped more between twins than with unrelated donors. Twins shared about as many clonotypes as their cloneset sizes predicted.

Turning to this clonotype: Its antigen remains unidentified.

TCRdb reprocessed the 5' RACE reads via MiXCR and lists one record per CDR3 protein. The profile shows 350,000 to 400,000 distinct CDR3 sequences, over 25% of them singletons. Reared together, all three twin pairs probably met the same infectious agents and vaccines. This CDR3 is built from 13 residues. V trimming: 1 base; J trimming: 7 bases; junction bases outside the gene matches: 0. CDR1 is SGHDN and CDR2 is FVKESK in the germline V gene. The chain has TRBV14 and TRBJ1-1; 10 positions match TRBD1. The receptor was isolated from a woman aged 18-49 years in good health. The sample consisted of PBMCs. CDR3 sequence reads: CASSQGTGGEAFF. The CDR3 nucleotides read TGTGCCAGCAGCCAAGGGACAGGGGGTGAAGCTTTCTTT.